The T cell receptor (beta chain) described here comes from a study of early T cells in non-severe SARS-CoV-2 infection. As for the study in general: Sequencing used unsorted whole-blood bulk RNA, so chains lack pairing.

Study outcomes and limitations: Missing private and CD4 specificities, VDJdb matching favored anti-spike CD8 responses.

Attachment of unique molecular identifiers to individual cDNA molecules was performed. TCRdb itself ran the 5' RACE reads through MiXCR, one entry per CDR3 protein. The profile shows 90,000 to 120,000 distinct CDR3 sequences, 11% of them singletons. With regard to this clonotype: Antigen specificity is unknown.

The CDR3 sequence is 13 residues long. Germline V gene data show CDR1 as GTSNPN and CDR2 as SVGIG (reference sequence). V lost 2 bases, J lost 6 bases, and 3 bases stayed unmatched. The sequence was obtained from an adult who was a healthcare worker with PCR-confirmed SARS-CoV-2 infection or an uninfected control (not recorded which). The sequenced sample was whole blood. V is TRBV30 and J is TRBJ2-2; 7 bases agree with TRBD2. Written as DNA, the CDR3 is TGTGCCTGGAGTCCACTAGCGCCCGGGGAGCTGTTTTTT. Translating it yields CAWSPLAPGELFF.